Following are 10 T cell receptor beta chains from one sample sequenced in a study of T cells expressing NK-cell markers. Each CDR3 protein gets one entry in TCRdb, which reprocessed the 5' RACE reads and gives no DNA. The table for this sample gives roughly 380,000 distinct CDR3 sequences. Input material: blood T cells: a sorted CD56 or NKG2C T cell subset, CD4+ or CD8+ T cells, or bulk PBMC T cells (not recorded which). The source of these receptors is a man between 18 and 69 years old in good health.

The rearrangement links TRBV20-1 to TRBJ2-2; lacking DNA, the TRBD1 call made by TCRdb goes unchecked. CDR3 length: 15 residues. Germline V gives CDR1 DFQATT, CDR2 SNEGSKA (reference sequence). CDR3 in amino acids: CSATSGHPNTGELFF.

The rearrangement links TRBV7-9 to TRBJ2-5; without DNA, the TCRdb call of TRBD2 cannot be checked. Germline CDR1 reads SEHNR; CDR2 reads FQNEAQ (reference sequence). This CDR3 comprises 17 residues. CDR3: CASSLGLAGAPGETQYF.

The chain employs TRBV5-1 and TRBJ1-1; absent DNA, TCRdb's TRBD1 call cannot be checked. Germline loops: CDR1 SGHRS, CDR2 YFSETQ. The CDR3 runs 17 residues. The CDR3 region is CASSQIDRGRMNTEAFF.

The chain is built from TRBV11-1 and TRBJ1-2; TCRdb proposes TRBD1, but this gene call is untestable without DNA. CDR1 is SGHAT, CDR2 FQDESV, per germline (reference sequence). This CDR3 region has 18 residues. CDR3 region: CASSLGLYPGPQGHGYTF. The entire variable domain, with the rest obtained from reference TRBV11-1 and TRBJ1-2, is as follows: EAEVAQSPRYKITEKSQAVAFWCDPISGHATLYWYRQILGQGPELLVQFQDESVVDDSQLPKDRFSAERLKGVDSTLKIQPAELGDSAMYLCASSLGLYPGPQGHGYTFGSGTRLTVV.

This CDR3 reads CASSQQLVGFLAGELFF. V and J are TRBV4-2 and TRBJ2-2; TCRdb returns TRBD2, unconfirmable since there is no DNA. CDR3 length: 17 amino acids. The V gene's germline CDR1 is LGHNA and CDR2 YNFKEQ.

The rearrangement uses TRBV28 and TRBJ1-5. The CDR3 totals 12 residues. CDR1 is MDHEN and CDR2 is SYDVKM in the germline V gene. CDR3 sequence reads: CASSLLDQPQHF.

This sequence joins TRBV3-1 and TRBJ2-1; there is no DNA to check the TCRdb D call of TRBD2. The CDR3 extends over 16 amino acids. In germline, CDR1 is LGHDT, CDR2 YNNKEL (reference sequence). The CDR3 here is CASSWTSGAPGGEQFF.

This chain uses TRBV18 with TRBJ2-1; TCRdb's assignment of TRBD1 cannot be checked, as there is no DNA. The CDR3 runs to 20 residues. Germline CDR1 is KGHSH and CDR2 is LQKENI. CDR3 sequence reads: CASSPPVGSGAHRGVHEQFF.

This chain uses TRBV20-1 with TRBJ1-3. Per the germline V gene, CDR1 is DFQATT and CDR2 is SNEGSKA (reference sequence). The CDR3 is made up of 13 amino acids. The CDR3 here is CSARPAKGNTIYF.

J is TRBJ2-1 and V is TRBV6-4; without DNA, the TCRdb call of TRBD2 cannot be checked. Germline CDR1 is MRHNA and CDR2 is SNTAGT. The length of the CDR3 is 21 residues. The CDR3 sequence: CASRPDGLAGGPVPSYNEQFF.